Below, 5 T cell receptor beta chains from the same sample are listed, as sequenced in a study of T cells in localized non-small cell lung cancer. Clones were sequenced by immunoSEQ multiplex PCR, and TCRdb holds only the in-frame ones, with some missing. This sample has around 11,000 clones, with 29% found just once. The material was lung tumor tissue, obtained before any cancer treatment. The receptors come from a man aged 40 to 69 with stage I lung adenocarcinoma.

This clone was counted a few times. The chain employs TRBV14 and TRBJ2-7; tentative D call: TRBD1 (6 bases). V lost 0 bases and J lost 5, with 11 bases in between. This CDR3 region has 14 residues. Per germline, CDR1 SGHDN and CDR2 FVKESK. CDR3 amino acids: CASSQDWTVNEQYF. For the CDR3, the DNA is TGTGCCAGCAGCCAAGATTGGACAGTCAACGAGCAGTACTTC.

V gene TRBV6-8 combines with J gene TRBJ1-2; D ambiguous. Trimming took off 5 bases at V and 4 bases at J, with 8 bases between the two ends. The CDR3 consists of 12 residues. From germline, CDR1 is MNHGY and CDR2 SAAAGT. The CDR3 nucleotides read TGTGCCAGCAGTGACGCATCCTATGGCTACACCTTC. It specifies CASSDASYGYTF.

In its sample, this clone was seen a few times. This chain uses TRBV12-5 with TRBJ2-5; TRBD1 aligns across 9 bases. CDR1 is LGHNT, CDR2 FRNRAP, per germline. This CDR3 has 15 residues. CDR3: CASAPEQGAGETQYF. The CDR3 region has the DNA TGTGCCAGCGCCCCCGAACAGGGGGCAGGAGAGACCCAGTACTTC.

V and J are TRBV5-1 and TRBJ1-6; D gene ambiguous. V was clipped by 4 bases and J by 7 bases, with 12 bases between them. Germline V gene lookup returns CDR1 SGHRS and CDR2 YFSETQ. The CDR3 sequence is 14 residues long. CDR3 amino acids: CASSPPAPNSPLHF. CDR3 sequence (DNA): TGCGCCAGCAGCCCCCCCGCCCCAAATTCACCCCTCCACTTT.

By share of the sample, this clone is medium-sized (0.01 to 0.1%). The chain recombines TRBV9 with TRBJ1-1; D is uncertain. CDR1 is SGDLS and CDR2 is YYNGEE in the germline V gene. The CDR3 has 14 amino acids. Trimming pared 0 bases from V and 0 bases from J, leaving 6 bases between. CDR3 protein: CASSVGWMNTEAFF. CDR3 DNA sequence: TGTGCCAGCAGCGTAGGATGGATGAACACTGAAGCTTTCTTT.